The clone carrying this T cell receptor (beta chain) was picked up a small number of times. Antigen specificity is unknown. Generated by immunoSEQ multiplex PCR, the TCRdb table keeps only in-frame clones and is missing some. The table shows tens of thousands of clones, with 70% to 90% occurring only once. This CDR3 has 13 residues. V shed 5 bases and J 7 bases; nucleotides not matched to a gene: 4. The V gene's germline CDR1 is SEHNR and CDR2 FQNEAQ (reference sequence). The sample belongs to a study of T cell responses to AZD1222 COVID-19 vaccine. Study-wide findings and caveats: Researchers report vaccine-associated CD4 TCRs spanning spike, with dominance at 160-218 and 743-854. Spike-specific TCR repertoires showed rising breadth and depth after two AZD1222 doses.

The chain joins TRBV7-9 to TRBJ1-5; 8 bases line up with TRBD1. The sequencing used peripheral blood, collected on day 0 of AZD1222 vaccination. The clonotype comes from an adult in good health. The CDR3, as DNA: TGTGCCAGCAGCCAAACAGGGGGACAGCCCCAGCATTTT. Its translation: CASSQTGGQPQHF.